The 15 T cell receptor beta chains presented below share a single source sample, sequenced in a study of blood T cell repertoires in COVID-19. Measured with immunoSEQ multiplex PCR; TCRdb has only the in-frame clones, and not every one. This sample has 180,000 or so clones; approximately 89% occur once, and the top ten carry less than 3.5%. The source material was peripheral blood. Every receptor here comes from a man between 65 and 80 years old with acute or convalescent COVID-19.

The rearrangement links TRBV2 to TRBJ2-3; maybe TRBD2 (6 bases). CDR1 SNHLY and CDR2 FYNNEI come from the germline V gene. Trimming pared 4 bases from V and 2 bases from J, leaving 13 bases between. There are 15 residues in the CDR3. CDR3 sequence: CASSGGDRITDTQYF. The CDR3 DNA reads TGTGCCAGCAGTGGGGGGGATCGAATCACAGATACGCAGTATTTT.

This sequence joins TRBV19 and TRBJ1-1; D possibly corresponds to TRBD1 (5 bases). The CDR3 totals 10 residues. Germline lookup yields CDR1 LNHDA and CDR2 SQIVND (reference sequence). V lost 10 bases, J lost 8 bases, and 11 bases lay in between. CDR3 nucleotides: TGTGCCAACCTAAGGGGAGAAGCTTTCTTT. The encoded protein is CANLRGEAFF.

The table lists this clone with a few counts. This chain connects TRBV7-2 to TRBJ1-5; the D gene is possibly TRBD1 (6 bases). V lost 6 bases to trimming and J lost 3 bases, with 15 bases between them. CDR1 SGHTA and CDR2 FQGNSA come from the germline V gene. The CDR3 is 15 residues long. The CDR3 loop is CASSPQGTTNQPQHF. The CDR3 DNA sequence: TGTGCCAGCAGTCCTCAGGGGACTACCAATCAGCCCCAGCATTTT.

The J gene is TRBJ2-1, the V gene TRBV11-2; 8 nucleotides align to TRBD2. The germline V gene encodes CDR1 SGHAT and CDR2 FQNNGV. The trim removed 5 bases at V and 9 bases at J, leaving 9 bases unmatched. CDR3 length: 14 amino acids. CDR3 protein: CASSTYGTRGEQFF. The CDR3 nucleotides read TGTGCCAGCAGCACTTACGGGACTAGGGGTGAGCAGTTCTTC. Together with reference TRBV11-2 and TRBJ2-1, the CDR3 gives the full variable domain: EAGVAQSPRYKIIEKRQSVAFWCNPISGHATLYWYQQILGQGPKLLIQFQNNGVVDDSQLPKDRFSAERLKGVDSTLKIQPAKLEDSAVYLCASSTYGTRGEQFFGPGTRLTVL.

This clone was seen more than once but under ten times. The chain combines TRBV29-1 with TRBJ2-1; 7 bases align to TRBD1. The trim removed 7 bases at V and 8 bases at J, leaving 11 bases unmatched. CDR1 is SQVTM, CDR2 ANQGSEA, per germline. This CDR3 is 13 amino acids long. This CDR3 is CSGSKGAGYEQFF. The CDR3 DNA is TGCAGCGGGAGTAAGGGGGCCGGATATGAGCAGTTCTTC.

Concerning this clone itself: At one end the junction does not follow the germline gene, possibly because of a read error. The genes are TRBV7-7 and TRBJ2-1, with 8 bases fitting TRBD1. Germline V gene lookup returns CDR1 SSHAT and CDR2 FNYEAQ (reference sequence). This CDR3 comprises 13 residues. The CDR3 DNA sequence: TGTGCTAGCAGCCCCGACAGGGGCTATGAGCAGTTCTTC. Translated: CASSPDRGYEQFF.

V is TRBV28 and J is TRBJ1-1, with TRBD1 matching over 7 bases. This CDR3 is 15 amino acids long. Germline V gene sequence: CDR1 MDHEN, CDR2 SYDVKM. The J segment lost 7 bases and the V segment lost 4 bases, leaving 12 bases of the junction unmatched. This CDR3 reads CASSSSTGPLFEAFF. CDR3 sequence (DNA): TGTGCCAGCAGTTCCTCGACAGGGCCGTTATTTGAAGCTTTCTTT.

This chain's CDR3 is CASSFSPRLAANEQYF. The CDR3 DNA is TGTGCCAGCAGTTTCTCACCAAGACTAGCCGCCAACGAGCAGTACTTC. The V gene is TRBV6-2 or TRBV6-3, the J gene TRBJ2-7; 7 bases fit TRBD2. In germline, CDR1 is MNHEY, CDR2 SVGEGT. Trimming took 4 bases from V and 5 from J; bases not matched to a gene: 14. This CDR3 is built from 16 residues.

The chain is built from TRBV5-1 and TRBJ2-3; D gene ambiguous. The V and J ends lost 1 base and 0 bases respectively, with 6 bases between them. This CDR3 contains 14 residues. Germline V gives CDR1 SGHRS, CDR2 YFSETQ. The CDR3 nucleotides read TGCGCCAGCAGCTTGACCGGTAGCACAGATACGCAGTATTTT. This sequence encodes CASSLTGSTDTQYF.

V and J are TRBV4-1 and TRBJ2-2, with TRBD1 matching 8 bases. Germline values: CDR1 MGHRA, CDR2 YSYEKL. CDR3 length equals 16 residues. V lost 0 bases, J lost 5 bases, and 5 bases stayed unmatched. Here the CDR3 reads CASSQESTGGTGELFF. DNA for the CDR3: TGCGCCAGCAGCCAAGAGTCAACAGGGGGGACCGGGGAGCTGTTTTTT.

This sequence joins TRBV28 and TRBJ1-2, with TRBD1 matching 7 bases. The germline CDR1 and CDR2 sequences are MDHEN and SYDVKM. The CDR3 has 15 residues. V lost 7 bases, J lost 2 bases, and 10 bases stayed unmatched. CDR3: CASTLGTGANYGYTF. For the CDR3, the DNA is TGTGCCAGCACCTTGGGCACAGGGGCGAACTATGGCTACACCTTC.

V gene TRBV28 combines with J gene TRBJ2-7, with 14 bases that match TRBD2. The CDR3 length is 15 residues. Trimming removed 5 bases from V and 3 bases from J; junction bases left unmatched: 3. CDR1 MDHEN and CDR2 SYDVKM come from the germline V gene. This CDR3 is CASSPGLAGVYEQYF. DNA of the CDR3: TGTGCCAGCAGTCCGGGACTAGCGGGAGTCTACGAGCAGTACTTC.

The V call is TRBV10-3, the J call TRBJ2-1; TRBD2 might be the D (6 bases). Germline V CDR1 and CDR2: ENHRY, SYGVKD. CDR3 length: 12 amino acids. In DNA form, the CDR3 reads TGTGCGGTGGAGGGACTGTACAATGAGCAGTTCTTC. It encodes CAVEGLYNEQFF.

This clone has only one observation. The CDR3 loop reads CASSYSPGTDGYTF. Here the CDR3 DNA reads TGTGCCAGCAGTTACTCCCCCGGGACAGATGGCTACACCTTC. The chain combines TRBV6-6 with TRBJ1-2; the match to TRBD1 covers 7 bases. The V and J ends lost 0 bases and 6 bases, in that order; junction bases with no gene match: 4. The germline gives CDR1 MNHNY, CDR2 SVGAGI (reference sequence). The CDR3 spans 14 residues.

This rearrangement joins TRBV7-8 to TRBJ2-5; possibly TRBD1 for D (7 bases). V was shortened by 3 bases and J by 5 bases, with 19 bases between the two germline ends. The CDR3 is 16 amino acids. Germline V CDR1 and CDR2: SGHVS, FQNEAQ. The CDR3 loop reads CASSLVGQGGSETQYF. CDR3 bases: TGTGCCAGCAGCTTGGTGGGGCAGGGGGGATCTGAGACCCAGTACTTC.